There are many counts of the clone carrying this TCR beta chain. Its antigen remains unknown. CD8+CD57+ cell expansion, shown by flow cytometry, had occurred in the patients selected for sequencing. The CDR3 is made up of 13 amino acids. The J segment lost 7 bases and the V segment lost 2 bases, leaving 3 bases of the junction unmatched. Per the germline V gene, CDR1 is SGHRS and CDR2 is YFSETQ. These data originate in a study of CD8+CD57+ T cells in acquired aplastic anemia. Study-wide findings and caveats: There were twenty-nine CD8+ CDR3 sequences that occurred in both patients and controls.

The TCR beta profiling, which covered VDJ combination and CDR3 sequence, was carried out using genomic DNA as the template. TCRdb ran MiXCR on the reads and lists one entry per CDR3 protein. The sample lists 400,000 to 600,000 distinct CDR3 sequences; around 30% were seen once. The chain employs TRBV5-1 and TRBJ1-2, with 9 bases fitting TRBD1. This receptor was taken from a human donor with aplastic anemia. Sequences were obtained from sorted CD4+, CD8+, or CD8+CD57+ T cells (not recorded which) from PBMCs. CDR3 in DNA: TGCGCCAGCAGCTTACAGGGGGCCAGTGGCTACACCTTC. Protein product: CASSLQGASGYTF.